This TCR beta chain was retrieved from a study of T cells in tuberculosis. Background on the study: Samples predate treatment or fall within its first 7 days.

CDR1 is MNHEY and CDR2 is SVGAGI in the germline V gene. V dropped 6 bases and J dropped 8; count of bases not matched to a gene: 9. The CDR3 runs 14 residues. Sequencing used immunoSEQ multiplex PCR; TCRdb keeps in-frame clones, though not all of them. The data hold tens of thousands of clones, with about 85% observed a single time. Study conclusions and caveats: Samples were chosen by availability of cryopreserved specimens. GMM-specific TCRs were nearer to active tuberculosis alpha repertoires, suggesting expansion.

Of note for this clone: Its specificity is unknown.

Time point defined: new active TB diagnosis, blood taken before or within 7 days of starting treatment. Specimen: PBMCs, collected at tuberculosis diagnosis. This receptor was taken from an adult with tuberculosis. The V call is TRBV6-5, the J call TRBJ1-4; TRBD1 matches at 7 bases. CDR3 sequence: CASRPNRGWEKLFF. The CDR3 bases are TGTGCCAGCAGGCCAAACAGGGGTTGGGAAAAACTGTTTTTT.